This T cell receptor (beta chain) was recovered during a study of T cells after yellow fever vaccination. TCRdb re-analysed the 5' RACE reads in MiXCR, keeping a single row per CDR3 protein. The table has hundreds of thousands of distinct CDR3 sequences, roughly 12% seen once. The table lists this clonotype with a few counts. Trimming cost V 4 bases and J 0 bases, with 8 bases left between them. The length of the CDR3 is 14 residues. Per the germline V gene, CDR1 is WNHNN and CDR2 is SYGVQD (reference sequence). V usage is TRBV10-1 and J usage is TRBJ2-3, with D unresolved. The input for sequencing was PBMCs, taken on the day of the yellow fever booster vaccination. This TCR was sampled from a man in his thirties or forties who received the YFV17D yellow fever vaccine. CDR3 DNA: TGCGCCAGCAGTGCGCAGGTCAGCACAGATACGCAGTATTTT. Translated, it gives CASSAQVSTDTQYF.